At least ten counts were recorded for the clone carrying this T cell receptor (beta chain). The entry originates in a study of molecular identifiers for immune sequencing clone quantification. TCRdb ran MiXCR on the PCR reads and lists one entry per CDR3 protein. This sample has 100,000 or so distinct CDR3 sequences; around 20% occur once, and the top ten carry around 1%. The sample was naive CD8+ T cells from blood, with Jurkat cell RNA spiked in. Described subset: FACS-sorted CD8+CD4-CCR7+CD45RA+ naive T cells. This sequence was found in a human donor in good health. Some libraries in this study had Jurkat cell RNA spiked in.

In DNA form, the CDR3 reads TGTGCCACCAGTGATTTGGCACCCTCTGGGGCCAACGTCCTGACTTTC. Translated, it gives CATSDLAPSGANVLTF. The chain links TRBV24-1 to TRBJ2-6; no clear D. Deletions cut 0 bases from V and 0 bases from J, with 5 bases between. The CDR3 is 16 amino acids. In germline, CDR1 is KGHDR, CDR2 SFDVKD.